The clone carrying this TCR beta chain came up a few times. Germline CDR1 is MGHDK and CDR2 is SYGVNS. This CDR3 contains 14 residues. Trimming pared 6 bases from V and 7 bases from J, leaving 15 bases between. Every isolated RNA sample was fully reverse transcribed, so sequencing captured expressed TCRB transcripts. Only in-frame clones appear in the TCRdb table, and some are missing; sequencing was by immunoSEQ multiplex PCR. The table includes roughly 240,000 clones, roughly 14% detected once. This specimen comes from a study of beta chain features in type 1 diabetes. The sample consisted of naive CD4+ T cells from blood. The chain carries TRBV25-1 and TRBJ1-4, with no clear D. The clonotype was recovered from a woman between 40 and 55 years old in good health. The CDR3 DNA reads TGTGCCAGCAGCTCGACCCAGAGAGGTGAAAAACTGTTTTTT. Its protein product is CASSSTQRGEKLFF.